The 2 T cell receptor beta chains reported below all come from one sample, sequenced in a study of graft-versus-host responses after intestinal transplantation. Their target antigens are unknown. Here immunoSEQ multiplex PCR was the method, and the copy in TCRdb shows in-frame clones only, minus some. The table records roughly 85,000 clones, approximately 90% of them present only once. The source material was unstimulated CD8+ T cells sorted from spleen or lymph node cells, sampled before transplant. The source is a human donor who was the organ donor for an intestinal transplant.

This clone was found once. V usage is TRBV27 and J usage is TRBJ2-7; tentative D call: TRBD1 (6 bases). This CDR3 is 14 amino acids long. Germline V lookup: CDR1 MNHEY, CDR2 SMNVEV (reference sequence). The ends were cut back, 9 bases at V and 3 bases at J, with 18 bases in the middle. The CDR3: CASSDRDNYYEQYF. The CDR3 nucleotides are TGTGCCAGTTCCGACCGGGACAACTACTACGAGCAGTACTTC.

The V and J genes are TRBV10-2 and TRBJ2-5, with D unclear. The J call is in doubt because the DNA end fits TRBJ2-7 better. Germline V lookup: CDR1 WSHSY, CDR2 SAAADI. This CDR3 region has 14 residues. The CDR3 nucleotides read TGCGCCAGCAGGAAGGATGATAGCCCCCACGAGCAGTACTTC. Translating it yields CASRKDDSPHEQYF.